The next 25 T cell receptor beta chains were all read from a single sample in a study of CD8 T cells in Susac syndrome. RNA amounts of roughly 0.5 to 1 ug underwent reverse transcription with random hexamers. TCRdb redid the calling of the immunoSEQ multiplex PCR reads with MiXCR, one entry per CDR3 protein. The data show roughly 180,000 distinct CDR3 sequences, with over 85% seen just once and under 0.095% held by the top ten. The sequenced sample was CD4+ T cells from PBMCs. All receptors derive from a human donor with multiple sclerosis.

V is TRBV11-2 and J is TRBJ2-1, with D perhaps matching TRBD1 (6 bases). V gave up 7 bases and J gave up 10 bases, with 26 bases separating them. The CDR3 loop spans 16 amino acids. Germline V gene data show CDR1 as SGHAT and CDR2 as FQNNGV. The CDR3 sequence: CASTLRADPTGQEQFF. CDR3 in DNA: TGTGCCAGCACCCTACGGGCGGACCCTACCGGACAGGAGCAGTTCTTC. Full variable domain (remainder filled in from reference TRBV11-2 and TRBJ2-1): EAGVAQSPRYKIIEKRQSVAFWCNPISGHATLYWYQQILGQGPKLLIQFQNNGVVDDSQLPKDRFSAERLKGVDSTLKIQPAKLEDSAVYLCASTLRADPTGQEQFFGPGTRLTVL.

The V and J genes are TRBV28 and TRBJ1-2; D is perhaps TRBD1 (6 bases). Trimming stripped 6 bases from V and 5 bases from J, with 19 bases between. This CDR3 has 15 residues. The germline CDR1 and CDR2 sequences are MDHEN and SYDVKM. The CDR3 coding sequence is TGTGCCAGCAGCCCTCCAGGGGACACTAGGTATGGCTACACCTTC. It encodes CASSPPGDTRYGYTF.

This clonotype was observed a handful of times. One end of the junction does not line up with germline, which may come from a read error. CDR3 DNA sequence: TGCGCCAGCAGCTTGAGAGGGCCGAACACCGGGGAGCTTTTTTTT. Amino acids: CASSLRGPNTGELFF. The chain employs TRBV5-1 and TRBJ2-2; weak D call: TRBD2 (5 bases). This CDR3 contains 15 residues. CDR1 is SGHRS and CDR2 is YFSETQ in the germline V gene.

This clonotype is a singleton in its sample. The chain joins TRBV7-9 to TRBJ2-7, with D perhaps being TRBD1 or TRBD2 (5 bases each). The CDR3 spans 15 residues. CDR1 and CDR2 from the germline V gene are SEHNR and FQNEAQ (reference sequence). Trimming took off 6 bases at V and 0 bases at J, with 15 bases between the two ends. The CDR3 sequence is CASSPGPVSSYEQYF. The CDR3 coding sequence is TGTGCCAGCAGTCCGGGACCCGTGAGCTCCTACGAGCAGTACTTC.

The CDR3 region has the DNA TGTGCCAGCAGACTAGACAGGGCGGATACGCAGTATTTT. It is translated as CASRLDRADTQYF. The rearrangement links TRBV2 to TRBJ2-3; 7 nucleotides match TRBD1. J was trimmed by 6 bases and V by 6 bases; bases with no gene match: 6. The length of the CDR3 is 13 residues. Germline CDR1 and CDR2: SNHLY and FYNNEI. The entire variable domain, with the rest obtained from reference TRBV2 and TRBJ2-3, is as follows: EPEVTQTPSHQVTQMGQEVILRCVPISNHLYFYWYRQILGQKVEFLVSFYNNEISEKSEIFDDQFSVERPDGSNFTLKIRSTKLEDSAMYFCASRLDRADTQYFGPGTRLTVL.

This clonotype was recorded only once. V usage is TRBV29-1 and J usage is TRBJ2-7; 10 bases agree with TRBD1. Germline V CDR1 and CDR2: SQVTM, ANQGSEA. J lost 3 bases, V lost 4 bases, and 6 bases had no gene match. The CDR3 extends over 14 amino acids. CDR3 sequence reads: CSVAWGQGNYEQYF. The CDR3, as DNA: TGCAGCGTTGCCTGGGGACAGGGGAACTACGAGCAGTACTTC.

The chain has TRBV4-2 and TRBJ2-2, with no clear D. V dropped 1 base and J dropped 10 bases, with 7 bases sitting between them. The germline V gene has CDR1 LGHNA and CDR2 YNFKEQ. This CDR3 is built from 12 residues. CDR3 in amino acids: CASSQVSQELFF. Here the CDR3 DNA reads TGTGCCAGCAGCCAAGTTTCGCAGGAGCTGTTTTTT.

The chain joins TRBV5-6 to TRBJ2-5, with 9 bases matching TRBD2. Germline CDR1 reads SGHDT; CDR2 reads YYEEEE. The CDR3 is 16 residues long. J lost 0 bases, V lost 1 base, and 4 bases had no gene match. The CDR3 is CASSLSSGVDQETQYF. DNA for the CDR3: TGTGCCAGCAGCTTGTCTAGCGGGGTGGACCAAGAGACCCAGTACTTC. The full variable domain, its missing parts supplied by reference TRBV5-6 and TRBJ2-5, is DAGVTQSPTHLIKTRGQQVTLRCSPKSGHDTVSWYQQALGQGPQFIFQYYEEEERQRGNFPDRFSGHQFPNYSSELNVNALLLGDSALYLCASSLSSGVDQETQYFGPGTRLLVL.

The chain carries TRBV25-1 and TRBJ1-4, with D perhaps TRBD1 (6 bases). Trimming took off 4 bases at V and 7 bases at J, with 16 bases between the two ends. CDR3 length equals 15 residues. Germline V gene data show CDR1 as MGHDK and CDR2 as SYGVNS. The CDR3 spells CASSVIYRASEKLFF. The CDR3 bases are TGTGCCAGCAGTGTAATCTACAGGGCTAGTGAAAAACTGTTTTTT.

In its sample, this clonotype was seen once. This chain uses TRBV28 with TRBJ1-2, with D perhaps matching TRBD1 (6 bases). Germline values: CDR1 MDHEN, CDR2 SYDVKM. This CDR3 spans 13 amino acids. Trimming took off 8 bases at V and 6 bases at J, with 16 bases between the two ends. CDR3 protein: CASRGRRSHGYTF. CDR3 in DNA: TGTGCCAGCCGGGGGCGGAGGTCCCATGGCTACACCTTC.

CDR3 sequence: CASSLAALRWDSYEQYF. CDR3 in DNA: TGTGCCAGCAGCTTAGCAGCCCTAAGGTGGGACTCCTACGAGCAGTACTTC. The chain combines TRBV7-2 with TRBJ2-7; D gene uncertain. Germline CDR1 and CDR2: SGHTA and FQGNSA. The CDR3 is made up of 17 amino acids. The germline V and J ends were trimmed by 0 bases and 0 bases, with 15 bases remaining between them.

The V call is TRBV7-2, the J call TRBJ2-3; D is ambiguous. Trimming left V 5 bases short and J 6 bases short, with 9 bases between. The CDR3 contains 12 residues. CDR1 SGHTA and CDR2 FQGNSA come from the germline V gene. The CDR3: CASSPYGDTQYF. CDR3 bases: TGTGCCAGCAGCCCCTATGGGGATACGCAGTATTTT.

This chain uses TRBV5-8 with TRBJ1-5; weak D call: TRBD1 (5 bases). This CDR3 spans 15 amino acids. Germline CDR1 and CDR2: SGHTS and YDEGEE. Trimming shortened V by 5 bases and J by 3 bases, and 15 bases separated the two germline ends. The CDR3 nucleotides are TGTGCCAGCAGTCGTAAAGACAGTTACAATCAGCCCCAGCATTTT. It is translated as CASSRKDSYNQPQHF.

V gene TRBV12-3 or TRBV12-4 combines with J gene TRBJ1-5, with D maybe TRBD1 (6 bases). The CDR3 consists of 14 residues. V gave up 0 bases and J gave up 7 bases, with 10 bases separating them. The chain's CDR3 is CASSLASGVQPQHF. The CDR3 DNA is TGTGCCAGCAGTTTAGCGTCAGGGGTGCAGCCCCAGCATTTT.

V usage is TRBV6-5 and J usage is TRBJ2-5; no reliable D call. The germline gives CDR1 MNHEY, CDR2 SVGAGI. The CDR3 covers 14 residues. V was pared by 2 bases and J by 2 bases, with 9 bases between. CDR3 coding DNA: TGTGCCAGCAGTTACGGTGGGCTGCAAGAGACCCAGTACTTC. Its protein is CASSYGGLQETQYF.

V gene TRBV7-2 combines with J gene TRBJ2-7, with 7 bases identical to TRBD1. The CDR3 length is 14 residues. With V trimmed by 2 bases and J by 6 bases, 7 bases remained unmatched. CDR1 is SGHTA and CDR2 is FQGNSA in the germline V gene. The CDR3 loop reads CASSLRTGRLEQYF. The CDR3 DNA reads as TGTGCCAGCAGCTTAAGGACAGGCCGACTCGAGCAGTACTTC.

The V gene is TRBV2, the J gene TRBJ1-5, with D maybe TRBD1 (6 bases). From germline, CDR1 is SNHLY and CDR2 FYNNEI. The CDR3 runs 13 residues. V dropped 6 bases and J dropped 11 bases, with 17 bases sitting between them. The CDR3 DNA follows: TGTGCCAGCAGGGACTTCCAAGGGGGGTCCCAGCATTTT. Protein: CASRDFQGGSQHF. Together with reference TRBV2 and TRBJ1-5, the CDR3 gives the full variable domain: EPEVTQTPSHQVTQMGQEVILRCVPISNHLYFYWYRQILGQKVEFLVSFYNNEISEKSEIFDDQFSVERPDGSNFTLKIRSTKLEDSAMYFCASRDFQGGSQHFGDGTRLSIL.

The sample holds one count of this clonotype. The junction and the germline gene differ at one end; a read error may be behind it. This chain connects TRBV25-1 to TRBJ2-6, with D unclear. This CDR3 comprises 13 residues. Per the germline V gene, CDR1 is MGHDK and CDR2 is SYGVNS. Here the CDR3 DNA reads TGTGCCAGCAGAGAATCTGGGGCCAACGTCCTGACTTTC. Translated: CASRESGANVLTF.

This chain joins TRBV9 and TRBJ2-7; possible D gene TRBD1, 5 bases. The germline gives CDR1 SGDLS, CDR2 YYNGEE. The CDR3 has 16 amino acids. V was shortened by 4 bases and J by 4 bases, with 21 bases between the two germline ends. The CDR3, as DNA: TGTGCCAGCAGCCCCCGAACCCAGGGCAGTAAATACGAGCAGTACTTC. Amino acids: CASSPRTQGSKYEQYF.

The chain joins TRBV28 to TRBJ1-6, with 9 bases that match TRBD1. This CDR3 is built from 16 residues. Germline CDR1 is MDHEN and CDR2 is SYDVKM. The J segment lost 7 bases and the V segment lost 6 bases, leaving 10 bases of the junction unmatched. CDR3 coding DNA: TGTGCCAGCAGAACCCCCGAGGGGACAGGGAATTCACCCCTCCACTTT. Its translation: CASRTPEGTGNSPLHF. Looking up the rest from reference TRBV28 and TRBJ1-6 gives the full variable domain: DVKVTQSSRYLVKRTGEKVFLECVQDMDHENMFWYRQDPGLGLRLIYFSYDVKMKEKGDIPEGYSVSREKKERFSLILESASTNQTSMYLCASRTPEGTGNSPLHFGNGTRLTVT.

The chain combines TRBV11-2 with TRBJ2-7, with D maybe TRBD1 (6 bases). The length of the CDR3 is 14 residues. Germline assignment: CDR1 SGHAT and CDR2 FQNNGV. V was shortened by 3 bases and J by 4 bases, with 13 bases between the two germline ends. The CDR3 protein is CASSFSTGIYEQYF. As DNA, the CDR3 is TGTGCCAGCAGCTTTTCAACAGGGATTTACGAGCAGTACTTC.

This chain uses TRBV10-3 with TRBJ1-1, with 7 bases aligning to TRBD1. The CDR3 sequence is 12 residues long. Trimming took 6 bases from V and 11 from J; bases not matched to a gene: 9. Germline lookup yields CDR1 ENHRY and CDR2 SYGVKD. CDR3 sequence: CAIRSYGQEAFF. The CDR3 DNA is TGTGCCATCAGGTCCTATGGACAGGAGGCTTTCTTT.

The gene calls are TRBV7-8 and TRBJ2-5, with D perhaps TRBD2 (6 bases). CDR3 length equals 14 residues. Germline loops: CDR1 SGHVS, CDR2 FQNEAQ. V was clipped by 5 bases and J by 5 bases, with 15 bases between them. The chain's CDR3 is CASSPQGLAETQYF. In DNA form, the CDR3 reads TGTGCCAGCAGCCCCCAGGGACTGGCCGAGACCCAGTACTTC.

The chain links TRBV7-8 to TRBJ1-2; a weak D match, TRBD1 (6 bases). The V and J ends lost 3 bases and 2 bases respectively, with 19 bases between them. CDR3 length: 17 residues. The germline CDR1 and CDR2 sequences are SGHVS and FQNEAQ. The CDR3 sequence: CASSFGRTGIPNYGYTF. The CDR3 nucleotides are TGTGCCAGCAGCTTCGGTAGAACAGGGATCCCAAACTATGGCTACACCTTC.

The V and J genes are TRBV28 and TRBJ2-2; TRBD2 matches at 10 bases. V was clipped by 6 bases and J by 4 bases; unmatched bases: 2. Germline CDR1 is MDHEN and CDR2 is SYDVKM. The CDR3 is made up of 14 amino acids. The CDR3 reads CASRTSGFTGELFF. In DNA form, the CDR3 reads TGTGCCAGCAGGACTAGCGGGTTCACCGGGGAGCTGTTTTTT.